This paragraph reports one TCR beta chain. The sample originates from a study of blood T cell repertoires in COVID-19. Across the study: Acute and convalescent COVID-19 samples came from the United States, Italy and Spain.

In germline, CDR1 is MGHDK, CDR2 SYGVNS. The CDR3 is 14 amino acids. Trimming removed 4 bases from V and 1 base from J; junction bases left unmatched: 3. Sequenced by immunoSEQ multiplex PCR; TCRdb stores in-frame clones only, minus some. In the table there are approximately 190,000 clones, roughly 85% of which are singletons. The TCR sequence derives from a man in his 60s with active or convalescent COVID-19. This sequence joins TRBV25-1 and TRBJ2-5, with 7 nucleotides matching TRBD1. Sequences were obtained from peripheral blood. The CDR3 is CASSGGTAQETQYF. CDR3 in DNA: TGTGCCAGCAGTGGGGGGACAGCCCAAGAGACCCAGTACTTC. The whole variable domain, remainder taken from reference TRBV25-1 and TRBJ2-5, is EADIYQTPRYLVIGTGKKITLECSQTMGHDKMYWYQQDPGMELHLIHYSYGVNSTEKGDLSSESTVSRIRTEHFPLTLESARPSHTSQYLCASSGGTAQETQYFGPGTRLLVL.